A few counts support the clone carrying this TCR beta chain. Its specificity is unknown. TCRdb analysed the 5' RACE reads with MiXCR anew, one entry per CDR3 protein. This sample has roughly 47,000 distinct CDR3 sequences; approximately 6.6% occur once, and the top ten carry roughly 1.5%. The CDR3 consists of 14 residues. V shed 5 bases and J 7 bases; nucleotides not matched to a gene: 6. Germline V lookup: CDR1 SNHLY, CDR2 FYNNEI. This specimen comes from a study of T-cell memory formation after mild COVID-19. The study, taken as a whole, reports: CD4+ contracting clones lay mainly in CM and EM, CD8+ ones in EMRA. Some clones that responded were present in memory (sampled pre-infection), which suggests cross-reactive memory joined.

The sample was PBMCs or a T cell subset sorted from them (not recorded which). The receptor comes from a man younger than 35 who had mild COVID-19 (a few samples of this study predate the infection). Cell type and time point are not known. The rearrangement uses TRBV2 and TRBJ1-5; 9 positions agree with TRBD1. CDR3 amino acids: CASSQTGTGQPQHF. In nucleotides, the CDR3 is TGTGCCAGCAGTCAGACAGGGACAGGGCAGCCCCAGCATTTT.